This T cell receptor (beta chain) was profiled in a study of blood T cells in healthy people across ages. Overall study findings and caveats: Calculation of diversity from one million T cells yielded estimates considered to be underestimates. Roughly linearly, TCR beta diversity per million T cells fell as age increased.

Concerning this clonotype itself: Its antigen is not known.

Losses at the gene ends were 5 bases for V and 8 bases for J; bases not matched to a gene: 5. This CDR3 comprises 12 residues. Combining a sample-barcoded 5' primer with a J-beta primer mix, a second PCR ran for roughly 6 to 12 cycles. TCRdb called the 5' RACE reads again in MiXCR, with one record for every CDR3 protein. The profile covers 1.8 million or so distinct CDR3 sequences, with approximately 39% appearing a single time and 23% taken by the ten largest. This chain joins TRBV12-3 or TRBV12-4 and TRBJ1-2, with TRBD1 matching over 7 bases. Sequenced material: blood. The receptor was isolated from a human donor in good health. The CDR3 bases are TGTGCCAGCAGTGACAGGGCGGACGGCTACACCTTC. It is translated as CASSDRADGYTF.